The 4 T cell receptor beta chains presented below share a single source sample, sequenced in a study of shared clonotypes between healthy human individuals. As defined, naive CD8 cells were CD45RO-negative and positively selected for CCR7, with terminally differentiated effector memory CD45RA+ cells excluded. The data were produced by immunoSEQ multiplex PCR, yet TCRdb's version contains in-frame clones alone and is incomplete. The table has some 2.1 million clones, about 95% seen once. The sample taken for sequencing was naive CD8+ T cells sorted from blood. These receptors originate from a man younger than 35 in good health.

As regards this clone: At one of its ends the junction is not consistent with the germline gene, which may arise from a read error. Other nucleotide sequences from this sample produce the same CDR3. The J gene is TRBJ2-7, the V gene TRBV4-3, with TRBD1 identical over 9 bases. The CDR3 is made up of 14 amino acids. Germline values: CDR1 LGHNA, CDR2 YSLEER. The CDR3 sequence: CASSAGTGNYEQYF. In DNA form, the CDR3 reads TGCGCCAGCAGCGCCGGGACAGGGAACTACGAGCAGTATTTC.

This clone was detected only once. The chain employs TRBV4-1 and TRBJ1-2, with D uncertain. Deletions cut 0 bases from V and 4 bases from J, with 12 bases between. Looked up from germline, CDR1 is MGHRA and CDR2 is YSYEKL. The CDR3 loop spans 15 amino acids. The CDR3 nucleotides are TGCGCCAGCAGCCAAGACGAACCGGAGATCTATGGCTACACCTTC. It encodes CASSQDEPEIYGYTF.

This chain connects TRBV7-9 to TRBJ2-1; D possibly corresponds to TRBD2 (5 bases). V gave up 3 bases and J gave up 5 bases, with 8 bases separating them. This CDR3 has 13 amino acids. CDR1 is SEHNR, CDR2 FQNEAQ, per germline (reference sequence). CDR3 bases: TGTGCCAGCAGCTTCCCCGGGAACAATGAGCAGTTCTTC. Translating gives CASSFPGNNEQFF.

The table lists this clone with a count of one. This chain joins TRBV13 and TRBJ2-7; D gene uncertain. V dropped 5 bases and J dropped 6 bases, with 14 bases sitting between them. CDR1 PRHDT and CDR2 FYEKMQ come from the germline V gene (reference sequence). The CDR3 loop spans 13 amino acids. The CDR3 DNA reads TGTGCCAGCAGCCCGAATCCCAGACCCGAGCAGTACTTC. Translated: CASSPNPRPEQYF.